This is a list of T cell receptor beta chains from one sample in a study of response to subunit inactivated influenza vaccine. TCRdb re-derived calls from the RT-PCR reads in MiXCR, one entry per CDR3 protein. The data contain hundreds of thousands of distinct CDR3 sequences, 12% of them singletons. Sample: PBMCs from blood, taken on the day of vaccination. Every receptor here comes from a man over 45 who received an inactivated influenza vaccine. Both conserved end residues are part of each CDR3. The D gene is left open where the match is weak. Clone size is shown for a subset of rows, as once, few, many or a class of expanded clone.

>.|TRBJ1-2|.|TRBV28
TGTGCCAGCAGTTTACAGGGCCCAAACTATGGCTACACCTTC
CASSLQGPNYGYTF
>.|TRBJ2-3|few|TRBV14
TGTGCCAGCAGCCAAGAGAACTACCCTAGCACAGATACGCAGTATTTT
CASSQENYPSTDTQYF
>TRBD1|TRBJ1-1|.|TRBV25-1
TGTGCCAGCAGTGAGACAGGGTTCAAGACTGAAGCTTTCTTT
CASSETGFKTEAFF
>.|TRBJ2-5|many|TRBV4-2
TGTGCCAGCAGCCAAGCTAAACAGGTTGGGGGACAAGAGACCCAGTACTTC
CASSQAKQVGGQETQYF
>.|TRBJ2-1|few|TRBV7-2
TGTGCCAGCAGCTCCCGGAAAGGGGACCGCACGAATGAGCAGTTCTTC
CASSSRKGDRTNEQFF
>.|TRBJ2-7|.|TRBV6-1
TGTGCCAGCACTCCGTTCGGGCAGGGAAATTCCTACGAGCAGTACTTC
CASTPFGQGNSYEQYF
>.|TRBJ2-7|many|TRBV19
TGTGCCAGTAGTATACGACAGTTCTACGAGCAGTACTTC
CASSIRQFYEQYF
>.|TRBJ1-2|few|TRBV7-2
TGTGCCTGCCGTGGAACACCAACTAACTATGGCTACACCTTC
CACRGTPTNYGYTF
>TRBD2|TRBJ2-1|.|TRBV6-2/TRBV6-3
TGTGCCAGCAGCCTAGGGACTAGCGGCCTGGGTTGGCAGTTCTTC
CASSLGTSGLGWQFF
>TRBD1|TRBJ2-7|few|TRBV20-1
TGCAGTGCCGGAGACAGGGGGCTATCCTACGAGCAGTACTTC
CSAGDRGLSYEQYF
>TRBD1|TRBJ1-2|many|TRBV4-2
TGTGCCAGCAGCCACCCAAGGGACAGGGGCTACCCCTATGGCTACACCTTC
CASSHPRDRGYPYGYTF
>.|TRBJ2-5|many|TRBV12-3/TRBV12-4
TGTGCCAGCAGTCCCGGGAACCAAGAGACCCAGTACTTC
CASSPGNQETQYF
>.|TRBJ1-4|many|TRBV29-1
TGCAGCGTTGGGGAGGGGATTTCTGAAAAACTGTTTTTT
CSVGEGISEKLFF
>.|TRBJ1-1|many|TRBV15
TGTGCCACCAGCCCTTGGAGGAACACTGAAGCTTTCTTT
CATSPWRNTEAFF
>.|TRBJ2-1|few|TRBV6-2/TRBV6-3
TGTGCCAGCAGACCTGAACACGGTCGTAGATACAATGAGCAGTTCTTC
CASRPEHGRRYNEQFF
>.|TRBJ1-6|many|TRBV12-3/TRBV12-4
TGTGCCAGCGCGAGGGGGGACTCACCCCTCCACTTT
CASARGDSPLHF
>.|TRBJ2-1|once|TRBV5-1
TGCGCCAGCAGCTTGGGGAAGGGATCCTACAATGAGCAGTTCTTC
CASSLGKGSYNEQFF
>TRBD1|TRBJ1-1|few|TRBV5-1
TGCGCCAGCAGCTCACAGGGGGAAAGAAGAACTGAAGCTTTCTTT
CASSSQGERRTEAFF
>.|TRBJ2-2|few|TRBV5-1
TGCGCCAGCAGCTTGATAGCTTCGAACACCGGGGAGCTGTTTTTT
CASSLIASNTGELFF
>TRBD1|TRBJ2-4|few|TRBV6-1
TGTGCCAGCAGGGGGGACAGACAAAACATTCAGTACTTC
CASRGDRQNIQYF
>.|TRBJ2-1|.|TRBV7-2
TGTGCCAGCAGCTTAGGAGGCAGGGGAAGGTACAATGAGCAGTTCTTC
CASSLGGRGRYNEQFF